This TCR beta chain was recorded in a study of blood T cell repertoires in COVID-19 (dated by TCRdb to about 2020). Concerning the study at large: Samples covering the acute and convalescent phases of COVID-19 were provided by collaborators in the United States, Italy and Spain. Nearly every sample came with metadata listing a de-identified subject ID, COVID-19 status, age in years and sex. Subjects who had been exposed to COVID-19, were actively infected with it, or had recovered from it provided the deeply sampled blood TCRbeta repertoires that made up the dataset. Samples were obtained from the ongoing ImmuneRACE study (first 160 participants) and from 1,254 subjects provided by 6 global collaborators. The repertoires were released in a freely available public database meant as a resource for research on the immune response to SARS-CoV-2. Where HLA class I and class II types were available, the types were taken from metadata supplied by the sample provider, not from assay-based typing. The material from the prospective study consisted of cDNA or gDNA derived from T cells, B-cell-depleted T cells, or PBMCs. Broader findings and caveats from the paper: The quantity of clinical and demographic metadata differed by source and by participant and was supplied without curation.

Collaborating institutions collected whole blood in K2EDTA tubes following their own protocols. For TCRbeta analysis, collaborator samples were shipped as frozen whole blood, as isolated PBMCs, or as DNA extracted from either sample type. The immunoSEQ Assay, a bias-controlled multiplex PCR, was used to amplify TCRbeta CDR3 regions from genomic DNA. Under the source paper's analysis protocol: Nucleated cell counts per sample were estimated from amplification of reference gene primers within the assay. Sequence reads were collapsed and filtered to measure the absolute abundance of every unique TCRbeta CDR3 rearrangement. For each sample, productive Simpson clonality was calculated as the square root of Simpson's diversity index over productive rearrangements. The clones in this table, taken by TCRdb from immuneACCESS, are in-frame only. Not every clone is retained; where verified, under half of the shortfall comes from an unresolved V gene, and the cause of the rest is unknown. V and J calls and clone size come straight from that table; D and trimming were deduced from the DNA. The sample table shows about 64,000 clones, and 88% are seen once. The ten largest clones represent 3% to 4.5% of the sample.

V loses 5 bases at its end and J loses 1 base; junction bases beyond the gene matches: 3. The CDR3 goes from the cysteine to the phenylalanine over 15 residues. Only the CDR3 portion is preserved as DNA: 45 bases, with reading frame beginning at the first base. Via the germline V gene, CDR1 is SGHVS and CDR2 FQNEAQ. A word on this clone: Its antigen remains undetermined. No base qualities exist here, and no much larger clone lies one base off it.

This receptor was taken from a man between 65 and 80 years old with acute or convalescent COVID-19. This chain is built from TRBV7-8 and TRBJ1-5; 9 bases in the junction line up with TRBD1. The sequenced material came from peripheral blood. The DNA sequence is TGTGCCAGCAGCCGGGACAGGGAAAGCAATCAGCCCCAGCATTTT. Translated, it gives CASSRDRESNQPQHF. Here the CDR3 is joined to the reference TRBV7-8 and TRBJ1-5 genes, and the full variable domain is: GAGVSQSPRYKVAKRGQDVALRCDPISGHVSLFWYQQALGQGPEFLTYFQNEAQLDKSGLPSDRFFAERPEGSVSTLKIQRTQQEDSAVYLCASSRDRESNQPQHFGDGTRLSIL.